This T cell receptor beta chain is from a study of blood T cell repertoires in COVID-19 (dated by TCRdb to the early 2020s). Some background on the complete study: Samples covering the acute and convalescent phases of COVID-19 were provided by collaborators in the United States, Italy and Spain. The material from the prospective study consisted of cDNA or gDNA derived from T cells, B-cell-depleted T cells, or PBMCs. HLA class I and class II types, where available, came from metadata supplied by the sample provider rather than from assay-based typing. Deeply sampled blood TCRbeta repertoires from subjects exposed to, actively infected with, or recovered from COVID-19 were included in the dataset. A freely available public database, intended as a resource for researchers studying the immune response to SARS-CoV-2, is where the repertoires were released. A de-identified subject ID, COVID-19 status, age in years and sex were almost always included in the sample metadata. Samples were obtained from the ongoing ImmuneRACE study (first 160 participants) and from over 1,000 subjects provided by 6 global collaborators. On the study overall, not on this receptor specifically: Clinical and demographic metadata were provided uncurated, with the amount varying by source and participant.

A word on this clone: It has no known antigen specificity. No much larger clone is present one base from it, and per-base qualities are unavailable.

In the prospective study, participants were about 18 to 89 years old, resided in approximately 25 geographic areas of the United States, and were enrolled through a virtual design. To assign participants to cohorts, the prospective study relied on clinical history that participants themselves reported in a screening survey and a study questionnaire. ImmuneRACE Cohort 3 recovered participants were defined by two consecutive negative NP/OP PCR tests, healthcare professional clearance, or symptom resolution. In the prospective study, whole blood, serum and a nasopharyngeal or oropharyngeal swab were collected from each participant by mobile phlebotomists. Prospective study participants could optionally give additional blood draws and questionnaires over an approximately two-month period. Prospective study blood samples were shipped either frozen or at room temperature before DNA extraction. The immunoSEQ Assay, a bias-controlled multiplex PCR, was used to amplify TCRbeta CDR3 regions from genomic DNA. The study's processing was this. Nucleated cell counts per sample were estimated from amplification of reference gene primers within the assay. To quantify the absolute abundance of each unique TCRbeta CDR3 rearrangement, sequence reads were collapsed and filtered. For each sample, productive Simpson clonality was calculated as the square root of Simpson's diversity index over productive rearrangements. The source is immuneACCESS, and TCRdb retained only in-frame sequences with V and J called. Part of the clones is not carried over; for the studies checked, unresolved V genes explain less than half of this, and the remainder is unexplained. V and J calls and clone size are copied from that table; D and trimming were computed from the DNA. This sample comprises about 130,000 clones, around nine tenths of them detected only once. The ten most abundant clones make up around 2.3% of the sample.

Cut back by 1 base and 8 bases, the V and J ends lie 11 bases apart. Spanning cysteine to phenylalanine, the CDR3 consists of 13 amino acids. The CDR3 DNA has 39 bases and is translated from base 1. From a lookup of the germline V gene, CDR1 and CDR2 are SNHLY and FYNNEI. The sample taken for sequencing was PBMCs or T cells enriched from blood (not recorded which). The origin of this receptor is a woman between 50 and 59 years old who had recovered from COVID-19. The chain couples TRBV2 to TRBJ1-2; a confident D gene designation cannot be given. The nucleotide sequence is given as TGTGCCAGCAGTGAAGGCAGGATGATCGGCTACACCTTC. It translates as CASSEGRMIGYTF.